A few counts support the clone carrying this T cell receptor beta chain. Its antigen is still unknown. TCRdb fed the reads into MiXCR, producing one record per CDR3 protein. The repertoire holds 350,000 to 450,000 distinct CDR3 sequences, with 15% to 20% as singletons. CDR1 LGHNA and CDR2 YNFKEQ come from the germline V gene. Trimming took off 5 bases at V and 1 base at J, with 15 bases between the two ends. CDR3 length: 16 residues. The sample comes from a study of T cell repertoires in cytomegalovirus infection. Across the study: Signatures in public TCR beta sequences pointed to both CMV infection and matching HLA type.

Findings and caveats of the study: Based on cumulative public TCR beta family frequency, carriers of CMV plus the relevant HLA were identified. There were HLA-C-restricted CMV-specific TCR beta clonotypes dominating the ex vivo response.

Sequenced sample: PBMCs. This chain joins TRBV4-2 and TRBJ2-1, with a tentative D call TRBD2 (7 bases). The origin of this receptor is a human donor in good health (CMV status not recorded). Some clones in this sample may be carry-over from other donors' samples. The CDR3 bases are TGTGCCAGCAGCTTATCGGGGGGCCGGTCCTACAATGAGCAGTTCTTC. It is translated as CASSLSGGRSYNEQFF.